These 29 T cell receptor beta chains were sequenced from one sample in a study of cytomegalovirus exposure and HLA in healthy donors. Primers included in the PCR were 60 Vbeta and 13 Jbeta primers. Some clones are missing from TCRdb's copy, which holds only in-frame ones; the method was immunoSEQ multiplex PCR. The sample yields roughly 150,000 clones, about 70% seen once. Sequenced: PBMCs. These receptors came from a male donor in good health and CMV-seronegative.

The chain joins TRBV29-1 to TRBJ2-3, with TRBD2 identical over 14 bases. CDR3 length equals 16 residues. The V gene end was trimmed by 1 base and the J gene end by 5 bases; junction bases not matched to a gene: 5. The germline V gene encodes CDR1 SQVTM and CDR2 ANQGSEA. The CDR3 coding sequence is TGCAGCGTTGAAGGGACTAGCGGGGGGCGGGGAGATACGCAGTATTTT. Protein sequence: CSVEGTSGGRGDTQYF.

The chain couples TRBV7-3 to TRBJ2-3, with 8 nucleotides matching TRBD2. The CDR3 has 14 residues. Germline loops: CDR1 SGHTA, CDR2 FQGTGA. J lost 0 bases, V lost 6 bases, and 2 bases had no gene match. CDR3 loop: CASRASGSTDTQYF. The CDR3 DNA sequence: TGTGCCAGCAGGGCTAGCGGGAGCACAGATACGCAGTATTTT.

This chain links TRBV21-1 with TRBJ2-7; the table names TRBD1, a call not compared with the DNA. TRBV21-1 is designated a pseudogene. The CDR3 is 15 amino acids. The CDR3 DNA sequence: TGTGCCAGCAGCAAAGAGAAGGACAGGGTTTACGAGCAGTACTTC. This encodes CASSKEKDRVYEQYF.

The V and J genes are TRBV2 and TRBJ1-1; D is possibly TRBD1 (5 bases). V dropped 4 bases and J dropped 3 bases, with 24 bases sitting between them. The V gene's germline CDR1 is SNHLY and CDR2 FYNNEI. The CDR3 totals 18 residues. The CDR3 spells CASSVVGGGKVSDTEAFF. CDR3 sequence (DNA): TGTGCCAGCAGTGTTGTGGGGGGGGGAAAAGTTTCCGACACTGAAGCTTTCTTT.

The rearrangement uses TRBV28 and TRBJ1-2, with 12 bases matching TRBD1. V gave up 4 bases and J gave up 7 bases; unmatched junction bases: 4. CDR1 is MDHEN and CDR2 is SYDVKM in the germline V gene. The CDR3 contains 14 residues. The CDR3 reads CASSSGQGARGYTF. CDR3 in DNA: TGTGCCAGCAGTTCGGGACAGGGGGCACGTGGCTACACCTTC.

The chain is built from TRBV30 and TRBJ2-1; 14 bases agree with TRBD2. Unmatched junction bases numbered 12, after V lost 5 bases and J lost 9 bases. CDR3 size: 16 residues. Germline values: CDR1 GTSNPN, CDR2 SVGIG (reference sequence). As DNA, the CDR3 is TGTGCCTGGGGTCGGGGGACTAGCGGGAGATCCACTGAGCAGTTCTTC. This encodes CAWGRGTSGRSTEQFF.

The chain carries TRBV28 and TRBJ2-7; 7 bases map to TRBD1. Germline V CDR1 and CDR2: MDHEN, SYDVKM. Germline trimming cut 6 bases from V and 2 bases from J; bases unmatched to any gene: 10. The CDR3 totals 15 residues. CDR3 coding DNA: TGTGCCAGCAGGCCCGGGGACAGCCCTGCCTACGAGCAGTACTTC. Protein product: CASRPGDSPAYEQYF.

This sequence joins TRBV30 and TRBJ2-7, with TRBD2 identical over 7 bases. V shed 0 bases and J 2 bases; nucleotides not matched to a gene: 7. The CDR3 is made up of 15 amino acids. Germline V CDR1 and CDR2: GTSNPN, SVGIG (reference sequence). The CDR3 nucleotides are TGTGCCTGGAGTGTATCCCAGGGAGGGGCCTACGAGCAGTACTTC. Amino acid sequence: CAWSVSQGGAYEQYF.

This clone turned up a few times. V is TRBV7-2 and J is TRBJ2-3; 7 bases map to TRBD2. CDR1 and CDR2 (germline): SGHTA, FQGNSA. There are 17 residues in the CDR3. J was trimmed by 1 base and V by 1 base; bases with no gene match: 8. The CDR3 reads CASSLVAGGGGTDTQYF. For the CDR3, the DNA is TGTGCCAGCAGCTTAGTGGCCGGGGGAGGGGGCACAGATACGCAGTATTTT.

This sequence joins TRBV19 and TRBJ2-2, with D uncertain. CDR1 and CDR2 (germline): LNHDA, SQIVND (reference sequence). V gave up 3 bases and J gave up 1 base, with 6 bases separating them. This CDR3 is 14 amino acids long. Here the CDR3 DNA reads TGTGCCAGTAGTATTCGACTGAACACCGGGGAGCTGTTTTTT. Translation gives CASSIRLNTGELFF.

This clone was found a few times. This sequence joins TRBV28 and TRBJ2-6, with TRBD1 matching 7 bases. Germline trimming cut 5 bases from V and 0 bases from J; bases unmatched to any gene: 1. Germline CDR1 and CDR2: MDHEN and SYDVKM. The CDR3 has 15 residues. The CDR3 DNA sequence: TGTGCCAGCAGTCGGGACAGCTCTGGGGCCAACGTCCTGACTTTC. Translation gives CASSRDSSGANVLTF.

The CDR3 region is CASSLDFRDEQYF. CDR3 DNA sequence: TGTGCCAGCAGCTTAGATTTCCGGGACGAGCAGTACTTC. This chain uses TRBV11-2 with TRBJ2-7; D is undetermined. Between the trimmed V and J ends, which lost 0 bases and 5 bases, there was a span of 8 bases. The CDR3 has 13 residues. Germline-derived CDR1 and CDR2 are SGHAT and FQNNGV.

J is TRBJ2-7 and V is TRBV4-1; 12 bases are shared with TRBD2. The trim removed 4 bases at V and 7 bases at J, leaving 11 bases unmatched. The CDR3 loop spans 16 amino acids. Germline assignment: CDR1 MGHRA and CDR2 YSYEKL. CDR3 region: CASSPGLAGGPREQYF. CDR3 nucleotides: TGCGCCAGCAGCCCGGGGCTAGCGGGAGGGCCTAGGGAGCAGTACTTC.

This clone appeared a few times. The chain combines TRBV5-8 with TRBJ1-2; 7 positions match TRBD1. V was clipped by 0 bases and J by 2 bases; unmatched bases: 1. Germline values: CDR1 SGHTS, CDR2 YDEGEE. This CDR3 is built from 14 residues. This CDR3 is CASSLGDSNYGYTF. CDR3 bases: TGTGCCAGCAGCTTGGGGGACAGCAACTATGGCTACACCTTC.

This clone came up once. This chain links TRBV4-1 with TRBJ2-2; D is possibly TRBD2 (6 bases). This CDR3 spans 15 amino acids. Germline-derived CDR1 and CDR2 are MGHRA and YSYEKL. Trimming cost V 0 bases and J 5 bases, with 10 bases left between them. Here the CDR3 reads CASSQERGDTGELFF. In nucleotides, the CDR3 is TGCGCCAGCAGCCAAGAGCGGGGTGATACCGGGGAGCTGTTTTTT.

The chain recombines TRBV7-2 with TRBJ1-2; 12 positions agree with TRBD1. The V segment lost 5 bases and the J segment 8 bases; nucleotides outside the gene matches: 9. The length of the CDR3 is 15 residues. Germline V CDR1 and CDR2: SGHTA, FQGNSA. CDR3 DNA: TGTGCCAGCAGCCCGCAGAGGGGACAGGGGGCCGGCTACACCTTC. Translating gives CASSPQRGQGAGYTF.

This clone was counted only a few times. This sequence joins TRBV9 and TRBJ1-4; D uncertain. This CDR3 is 14 amino acids long. Germline V CDR1 and CDR2: SGDLS, YYNGEE. Deletions cut 3 bases from V and 1 base from J, with 7 bases between. CDR3: CASSATVTNEKLFF. The DNA for the CDR3 is TGTGCCAGCAGCGCCACAGTAACTAATGAAAAACTGTTTTTT. The full variable domain, in which reference TRBV9 and TRBJ1-4 provide the parts outside the CDR3, is DSGVTQTPKHLITATGQRVTLRCSPRSGDLSVYWYQQSLDQGLQFLIQYYNGEERAKGNILERFSAQQFPDLHSELNLSSLELGDSALYFCASSATVTNEKLFFGSGTQLSVL.

On this clone itself: A junction end diverges from the germline sequence, so it may reflect a read error. This sequence joins TRBV18 and TRBJ2-1, with 9 nucleotides matching TRBD1. Looked up from germline, CDR1 is KGHSH and CDR2 is LQKENI. The CDR3 covers 13 residues. The CDR3 spells CANSGQGRNEQFF. The CDR3 DNA sequence: TGTGCCAACTCAGGACAGGGGCGGAATGAGCAGTTCTTC.

The CDR3 protein is CASSELGPGAGSPLHF. The DNA of the CDR3 is TGTGCCAGCAGTGAATTGGGTCCAGGGGCAGGTTCACCCCTCCACTTT. This chain links TRBV2 with TRBJ1-6; TRBD1 is a possible D gene (6 bases). The germline V and J ends were trimmed by 2 bases and 9 bases, with 17 bases remaining between them. CDR3 size: 16 residues. Germline V gives CDR1 SNHLY, CDR2 FYNNEI.

A few counts support this clone. The chain joins TRBV18 to TRBJ2-7; unclear D gene. The germline gives CDR1 KGHSH, CDR2 LQKENI. This CDR3 is built from 13 residues. V was shortened by 2 bases and J by 3 bases, with 8 bases between the two germline ends. CDR3 coding DNA: TGTGCCAGCTCACCAGGCAGTTACTACGAGCAGTACTTC. It codes for CASSPGSYYEQYF.

The gene calls are TRBV5-1 and TRBJ1-2; weak D call: TRBD1 (5 bases). V was pared by 4 bases and J by 0 bases, with 19 bases between. From germline, CDR1 is SGHRS and CDR2 YFSETQ. The CDR3 totals 17 residues. The CDR3 loop is CASSLPKGPEANYGYTF. DNA of the CDR3: TGCGCCAGCAGCCTGCCCAAGGGGCCAGAGGCTAACTATGGCTACACCTTC.

The CDR3 sequence is CASSQRGTENTGELFF. The CDR3 DNA reads as TGTGCCAGCAGCCAGCGGGGAACAGAGAACACCGGGGAGCTGTTTTTT. The chain joins TRBV14 to TRBJ2-2; TRBD2 might be the D (6 bases). Trimming took off 3 bases at V and 1 base at J, with 12 bases between the two ends. Germline-derived CDR1 and CDR2 are SGHDN and FVKESK. This CDR3 has 16 residues.

The chain links TRBV28 to TRBJ2-2; 9 positions agree with TRBD1. The ends lost 0 bases at V and 5 bases at J; junction bases unmatched: 4. The CDR3 contains 16 residues. Germline V gives CDR1 MDHEN, CDR2 SYDVKM. The CDR3 reads CASSLWGTGNTGELFF. As DNA, the CDR3 is TGTGCCAGCAGTTTATGGGGGACAGGGAATACCGGGGAGCTGTTTTTT.

The table lists this clone with a count of one. The chain is built from TRBV6-5 and TRBJ2-1; unclear D gene. This CDR3 region has 15 residues. V was cut by 9 bases and J by 0 bases, with 15 bases left in between. Germline assignment: CDR1 MNHEY and CDR2 SVGAGI. The CDR3: CARTEKWPSYNEQFF. In DNA form, the CDR3 reads TGTGCCAGGACGGAGAAGTGGCCCTCCTACAATGAGCAGTTCTTC.

The chain carries TRBV19 and TRBJ1-6, with 7 positions matching TRBD1. Germline values: CDR1 LNHDA, CDR2 SQIVND (reference sequence). The V segment lost 7 bases and the J segment 9 bases; nucleotides outside the gene matches: 12. The CDR3 extends over 15 amino acids. Written as DNA, the CDR3 is TGTGCCAGTATAGATCGACCACAGGGGATTTCACCCCTCCACTTT. It translates to CASIDRPQGISPLHF.

J is TRBJ2-5 and V is TRBV6-5; 12 bases are shared with TRBD2. The DNA matches TRBJ2-7 better at its end, which makes the J call doubtful. This CDR3 is built from 13 residues. CDR1 MNHEY and CDR2 SVGAGI come from the germline V gene. The CDR3 loop is CASRRTSGNEQYF. The CDR3 DNA reads as TGTGCCAGCAGAAGGACTAGCGGGAACGAGCAGTACTTC.

A word on this clone: Different DNA sequences within this sample yield the same CDR3. The V gene is TRBV23-1, the J gene TRBJ1-2, with D perhaps TRBD1 (5 bases). TRBV23-1 is recorded as an ORF, its role being uncertain. The CDR3 totals 15 residues. V lost 6 bases and J 2 bases, leaving 16 bases between the germline ends. Here the CDR3 DNA reads TGCGCCAGCAGCCTAGCGGGGCAGGCAAACTATGGCTACACCTTC. It encodes CASSLAGQANYGYTF.

V gene TRBV7-9 combines with J gene TRBJ1-4; D gene unclear. CDR1 and CDR2 (germline): SEHNR, FQNEAQ (reference sequence). This CDR3 spans 12 amino acids. The ends were cut back, 5 bases at V and 7 bases at J, with 8 bases in the middle. CDR3 region: CASSPSGEKLFF. The CDR3 DNA follows: TGTGCCAGCAGCCCCAGTGGTGAAAAACTGTTTTTT.

This chain joins TRBV7-3 and TRBJ2-7; the D is unclear. The CDR3 covers 15 residues. Per germline, CDR1 SGHTA and CDR2 FQGTGA. The V gene lost 1 base and the J gene lost 0 bases, with 10 bases spanning the gap. The DNA of the CDR3 is TGTGCCAGCAGCTTAAATTCAGCGAGCTCCTACGAGCAGTACTTC. This sequence encodes CASSLNSASSYEQYF.